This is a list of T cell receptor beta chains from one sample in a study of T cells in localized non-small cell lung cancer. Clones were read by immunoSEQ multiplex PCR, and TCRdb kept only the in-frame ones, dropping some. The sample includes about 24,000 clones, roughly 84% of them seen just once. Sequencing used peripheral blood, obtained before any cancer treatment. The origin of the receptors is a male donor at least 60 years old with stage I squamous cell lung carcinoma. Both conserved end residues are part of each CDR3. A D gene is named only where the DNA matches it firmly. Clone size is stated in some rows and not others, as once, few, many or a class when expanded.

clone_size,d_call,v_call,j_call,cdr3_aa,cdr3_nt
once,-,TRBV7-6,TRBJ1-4,CASSLAGENEKLFF,TGTGCCAGCAGCTTGGCAGGAGAGAATGAAAAACTGTTTTTT
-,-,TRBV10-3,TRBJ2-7,CAISDATGVVEQYF,TGTGCCATCAGTGACGCGACAGGTGTCGTCGAGCAGTACTTC
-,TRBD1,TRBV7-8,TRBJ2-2,CASSPDGTVYTGELFF,TGTGCCAGCAGCCCGGACGGGACAGTGTACACCGGGGAGCTGTTTTTT
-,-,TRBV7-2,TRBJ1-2,CASSLRGTYGYTF,TGTGCCAGCAGCTTACGGGGGACCTATGGCTACACCTTC
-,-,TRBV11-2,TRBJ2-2,CASSLARAGELFF,TGTGCCAGCAGCTTAGCCCGTGCCGGGGAGCTGTTTTTT
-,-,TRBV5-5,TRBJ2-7,CASSWFQGGSYEQYF,TGTGCCAGCAGCTGGTTCCAGGGTGGGTCCTACGAGCAGTACTTC
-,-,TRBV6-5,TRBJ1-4,CASRVQGDEKLFF,TGTGCCAGCAGAGTCCAGGGTGACGAAAAACTGTTTTTT
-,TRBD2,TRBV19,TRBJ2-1,CASRPLAGEVNEQFF,TGTGCCAGTAGACCCCTAGCGGGAGAGGTCAATGAGCAGTTCTTC
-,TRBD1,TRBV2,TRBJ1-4,CASSDSGTGKKLFF,TGTGCCAGCAGTGATTCCGGGACAGGGAAAAAACTGTTTTTT
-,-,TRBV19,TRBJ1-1,CASTGVGVPAEAFF,TGTGCCAGTACGGGGGTTGGAGTCCCCGCTGAAGCTTTCTTT
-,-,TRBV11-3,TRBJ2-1,CASSLYGAGSYNEQFF,TGTGCCAGCAGCTTATATGGGGCTGGGTCCTACAATGAGCAGTTCTTC
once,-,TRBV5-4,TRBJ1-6,CASSPNTVPNSPLHF,TGTGCCAGCAGCCCAAATACGGTCCCGAATTCACCCCTCCACTTT
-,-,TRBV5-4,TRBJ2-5,CASSPVKQETQYF,TGTGCCAGCAGCCCAGTAAAACAAGAGACCCAGTACTTC
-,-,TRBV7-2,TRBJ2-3,CATTGSTDTQYF,TGTGCCACCACGGGAAGCACAGATACGCAGTATTTT
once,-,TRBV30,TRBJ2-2,CAWSPWEWAGELFF,TGTGCCTGGAGTCCTTGGGAATGGGCCGGGGAGCTGTTTTTT
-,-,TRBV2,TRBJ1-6,CASILNGNSPLHF,TGTGCCAGCATCCTAAATGGGAATTCACCCCTCCACTTT
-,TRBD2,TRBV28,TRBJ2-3,CASSGTSGGEVTPDTQYF,TGTGCCAGCAGCGGGACTAGCGGGGGGGAAGTGACCCCAGATACGCAGTATTTT
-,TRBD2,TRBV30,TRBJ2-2,CAWRTTSGSGELFF,TGTGCCTGGAGGACGACTAGCGGGAGTGGGGAGCTGTTTTTT
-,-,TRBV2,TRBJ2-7,CASRGLDGYEQYF,TGTGCCAGCAGGGGATTGGACGGGTACGAGCAGTACTTC
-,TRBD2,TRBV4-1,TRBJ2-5,CASSQLIRTSPEEETQYF,TGCGCCAGCAGCCAACTTATACGGACTAGCCCCGAAGAAGAGACCCAGTACTTC
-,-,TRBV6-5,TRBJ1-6,CATTSGDFNSPLHF,TGTGCCACCACCTCGGGGGACTTTAATTCACCCCTCCACTTT
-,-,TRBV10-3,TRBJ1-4,CAISDRANEKLFF,TGTGCCATCTCGGATCGGGCTAATGAAAAACTGTTTTTT
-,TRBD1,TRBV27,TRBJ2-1,CASSLDTGQGLNEQFF,TGTGCCAGCAGTTTAGATACGGGACAGGGGCTTAATGAGCAGTTCTTC
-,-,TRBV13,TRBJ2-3,CASSSLGGGQVTDTQYF,TGTGCCAGCAGCTCCCTGGGGGGCGGGCAGGTCACAGATACGCAGTATTTT
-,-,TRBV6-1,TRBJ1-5,CATVIRSNQPQHF,TGTGCCACTGTAATTCGGAGCAATCAGCCCCAGCATTTT
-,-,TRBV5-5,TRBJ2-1,CASSLIGNEQFF,TGTGCCAGCAGCTTAATAGGCAATGAGCAGTTCTTC
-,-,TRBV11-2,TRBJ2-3,CATSLEGGLLTDTQYF,TGTGCCACCTCGTTAGAAGGGGGGCTGCTCACAGATACGCAGTATTTT
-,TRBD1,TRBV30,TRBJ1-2,CAWSLGQGDSDGYTF,TGTGCCTGGAGTTTGGGACAGGGGGATAGTGATGGCTACACCTTC
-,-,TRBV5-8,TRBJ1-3,CASSFRTFSGNTIYF,TGTGCCAGCAGCTTTCGGACATTCTCTGGAAACACCATATATTTT
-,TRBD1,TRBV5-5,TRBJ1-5,CASSSDRESNQPQHF,TGTGCCAGCAGCTCGGACAGGGAAAGCAATCAGCCCCAGCATTTT
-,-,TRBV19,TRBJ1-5,CASNPLLGGNQPQHF,TGTGCCAGTAACCCCCTTTTAGGGGGCAATCAGCCCCAGCATTTT
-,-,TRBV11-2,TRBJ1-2,CASSSPRTANYGYTF,TGTGCCAGCAGCTCCCCCCGGACGGCTAACTATGGCTACACCTTC
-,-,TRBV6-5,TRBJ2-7,CASSRADYEQYF,TGTGCCAGCAGCCGGGCGGACTACGAGCAGTACTTC
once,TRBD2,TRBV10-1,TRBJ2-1,CASSDGLAGDDEQFF,TGCGCCAGCAGTGACGGACTAGCGGGCGACGATGAGCAGTTCTTC
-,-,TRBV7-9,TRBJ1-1,CASSYKAGRNEAFF,TGTGCCAGCAGCTACAAAGCAGGTCGTAATGAAGCTTTCTTT
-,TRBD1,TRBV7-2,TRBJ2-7,CASSLGTGVSYEQYF,TGTGCCAGCAGCTTAGGGACAGGGGTTTCCTACGAGCAGTACTTC
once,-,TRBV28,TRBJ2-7,CASSLQGSYEQYF,TGTGCCAGCAGTTTACAAGGGTCATACGAGCAGTACTTC
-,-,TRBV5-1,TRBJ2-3,CASSWTDSTDTQYF,TGCGCCAGCAGCTGGACAGATAGCACAGATACGCAGTATTTT
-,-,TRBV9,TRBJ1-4,CASSTGPHPNEKLFF,TGTGCCAGCAGCACAGGACCGCACCCTAATGAAAAACTGTTTTTT
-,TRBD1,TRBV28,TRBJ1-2,CAIPYGQGGNGYTF,TGTGCCATCCCATACGGACAGGGAGGTAATGGCTACACCTTC
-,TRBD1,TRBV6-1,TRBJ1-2,CASSQPGQGTYGYTF,TGTGCCAGCAGTCAACCGGGACAGGGGACCTATGGCTACACCTTC
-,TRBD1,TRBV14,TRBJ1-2,CASSRFGQGADYGYTF,TGTGCCAGCAGCCGCTTTGGGCAGGGGGCTGACTATGGCTACACCTTC
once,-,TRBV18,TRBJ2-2,CASSPEGPDTGELFF,TGTGCCAGCTCACCTGAGGGCCCCGACACCGGGGAGCTGTTTTTT
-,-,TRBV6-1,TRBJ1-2,CASSLTENYGYTF,TGTGCCAGCAGTTTGACGGAGAACTATGGCTACACCTTC
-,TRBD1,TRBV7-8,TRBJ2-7,CASSLEGTVSYEQYF,TGTGCCAGCAGCTTAGAAGGGACAGTCTCCTACGAGCAGTACTTC
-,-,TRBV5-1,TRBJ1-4,CASSLNPDSPFAGELFF,TGCGCCAGCAGCCTTAACCCTGACAGCCCCTTTGCCGGGGAACTGTTTTTT
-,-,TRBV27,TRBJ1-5,CASKGSYSNQPQHF,TGTGCCAGCAAGGGCAGTTATAGCAATCAGCCCCAGCATTTT
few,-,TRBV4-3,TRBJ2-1,CASSQESTSPESEQFF,TGCGCCAGCAGCCAAGAAAGTACTAGCCCCGAGAGTGAGCAGTTCTTC
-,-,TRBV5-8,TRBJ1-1,CASSLAHEAFF,TGTGCCAGCAGCTTAGCACATGAAGCTTTCTTT
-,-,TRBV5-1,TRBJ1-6,CASSLDGGRESPLHF,TGCGCCAGCAGCTTGGATGGGGGACGGGAATCACCCCTCCACTTT
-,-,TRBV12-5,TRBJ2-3,CASGLLSTDTQYF,TGTGCTAGTGGTTTGCTCTCCACAGATACGCAGTATTTT
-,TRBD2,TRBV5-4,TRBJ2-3,CASTYSGAGADTQYF,TGTGCCAGCACCTATAGCGGGGCCGGGGCAGATACGCAGTATTTT
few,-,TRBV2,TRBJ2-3,CASSVGPTDTQYF,TGTGCCAGCAGTGTAGGCCCCACAGATACGCAGTATTTT
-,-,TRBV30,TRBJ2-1,CAWSRGDEQFF,TGTGCCTGGAGTCGGGGTGATGAGCAGTTCTTC
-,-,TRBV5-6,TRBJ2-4,CASSFGVTNIQYF,TGTGCCAGCAGCTTTGGCGTTACAAACATTCAGTACTTC
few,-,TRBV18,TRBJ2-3,CASSPGATGTDTQYF,TGTGCCAGCTCACCGGGGGCGACCGGCACAGATACGCAGTATTTT
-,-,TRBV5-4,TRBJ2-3,CASSLEQSHTDTQYF,TGTGCCAGCAGCTTGGAACAGTCCCACACAGATACGCAGTATTTT
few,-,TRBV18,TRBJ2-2,CASSPPATSNTGELFF,TGTGCCAGCTCACCACCTGCGACCTCGAACACCGGGGAGCTGTTTTTT
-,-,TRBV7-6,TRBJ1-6,CASSLGNNSPLHF,TGTGCCAGCAGCTTAGGGAACAATTCACCCCTCCACTTT